These 24 T cell receptor beta chains were sequenced from one sample in a study of blood T cell repertoires in COVID-19. The method was immunoSEQ multiplex PCR; TCRdb's version includes in-frame clones alone and lacks a portion of them. Of around 200,000 clones detected, around four fifths appear once; the ten largest clones hold roughly 7.8%. Sequencing was performed on peripheral blood. Receptors originate from a man aged 40-50 years with active or convalescent COVID-19.

The genes are TRBV7-9 and TRBJ2-7; 10 bases map to TRBD2. The CDR3 spans 13 residues. V was pared by 3 bases and J by 7 bases, with 3 bases of the junction left unmatched. Germline assignment: CDR1 SEHNR and CDR2 FQNEAQ (reference sequence). CDR3: CASSLTSGWEQYF. CDR3 in DNA: TGTGCCAGCAGCTTGACTAGCGGGTGGGAGCAGTACTTC.

V gene TRBV4-1 combines with J gene TRBJ1-1; D possibly corresponds to TRBD1 (5 bases). Germline loops: CDR1 MGHRA, CDR2 YSYEKL. The length of the CDR3 is 17 residues. Trimming left V 0 bases short and J 2 bases short, with 16 bases between. The CDR3 reads CASSQDPPGGANTEAFF. The CDR3 DNA is TGCGCCAGCAGCCAAGACCCCCCGGGGGGAGCCAACACTGAAGCTTTCTTT.

This rearrangement joins TRBV2 to TRBJ1-1; D uncertain. This CDR3 contains 14 residues. Deletions cut 1 base from V and 1 base from J, with 7 bases between. The germline V gene has CDR1 SNHLY and CDR2 FYNNEI. CDR3 region: CASSEGWRNTEAFF. CDR3 nucleotide sequence: TGTGCCAGCAGTGAAGGTTGGAGGAACACTGAAGCTTTCTTT.

The rearrangement uses TRBV18 and TRBJ1-1; TRBD1 agrees at 8 bases. CDR3 length: 14 residues. Trimming removed 6 bases from V and 3 bases from J; junction bases left unmatched: 6. The germline gives CDR1 KGHSH, CDR2 LQKENI. CDR3 bases: TGTGCCAGCTCCTCGGACAGGGAGGACACTGAAGCTTTCTTT. This codes for CASSSDREDTEAFF.

The chain couples TRBV20-1 to TRBJ2-1, with 10 bases identical to TRBD2. Germline CDR1 DFQATT, CDR2 SNEGSKA (reference sequence). V dropped 2 bases and J dropped 16; count of bases not matched to a gene: 5. This CDR3 is built from 11 residues. The CDR3 region is CSARISGGAFF. The CDR3 DNA reads as TGCAGTGCTAGAATCAGCGGGGGGGCCTTCTTC.

The rearrangement joins TRBV7-2 to TRBJ1-2, with D possibly being TRBD1 (6 bases). Per germline, CDR1 SGHTA and CDR2 FQGNSA. Deletions cut 5 bases from V and 4 bases from J, with 17 bases between. This CDR3 has 15 residues. The CDR3 is CASSEGGLMSYGYTF. The CDR3 DNA sequence: TGTGCCAGCAGCGAGGGGGGGCTTATGTCCTATGGCTACACCTTC.

The V and J genes are TRBV5-5 and TRBJ2-7, with TRBD2 matching 9 bases. CDR1 SGHKS and CDR2 YYEKEE come from the germline V gene (reference sequence). The CDR3 runs to 16 residues. V trimming: 2 bases; J trimming: 7 bases; junction bases outside the gene matches: 13. CDR3 in amino acids: CASSLLGASGALEQYF. The CDR3, as DNA: TGTGCCAGCAGCTTATTGGGGGCTAGCGGGGCCTTGGAGCAGTACTTC.

The V and J genes are TRBV12-3 or TRBV12-4 and TRBJ1-2; maybe TRBD1 (6 bases). Trimming removed 5 bases from V and 4 bases from J, with 11 bases in between. The CDR3 totals 13 residues. CDR3 sequence: CASSPGHVYGYTF. CDR3 DNA sequence: TGTGCCAGCAGTCCGGGACACGTCTATGGCTACACCTTC.

The rearrangement links TRBV5-1 to TRBJ1-4; D may be TRBD1 (5 bases). CDR3 size: 16 residues. From germline, CDR1 is SGHRS and CDR2 YFSETQ. Trimming stripped 4 bases from V and 1 base from J, with 14 bases between. Here the CDR3 DNA reads TGCGCCAGCAGCCACGGGGGGAGACTAACTAATGAAAAACTGTTTTTT. Translating gives CASSHGGRLTNEKLFF. The variable domain in full, with the rest retrieved from reference TRBV5-1 and TRBJ1-4, is KAGVTQTPRYLIKTRGQQVTLSCSPISGHRSVSWYQQTPGQGLQFLFEYFSETQRNKGNFPGRFSGRQFSNSRSEMNVSTLELGDSALYLCASSHGGRLTNEKLFFGSGTQLSVL.

This chain connects TRBV30 to TRBJ1-3, with 7 bases that match TRBD1. Germline V gene lookup returns CDR1 GTSNPN and CDR2 SVGIG (reference sequence). The trim removed 8 bases at V and 5 bases at J, leaving 12 bases unmatched. The length of the CDR3 is 14 residues. CDR3 amino acids: CAGHRDRERNTIYF. CDR3 nucleotide sequence: TGTGCCGGCCATCGGGACAGAGAAAGAAACACCATATATTTT.

The gene calls are TRBV6-5 and TRBJ1-4; the D is unclear. Trimming cost V 6 bases and J 4 bases, with 9 bases left between them. Germline V lookup: CDR1 MNHEY, CDR2 SVGAGI. This CDR3 region has 13 residues. The CDR3 region is CASSRLINEKLFF. The CDR3 DNA follows: TGTGCCAGCAGCCGACTGATTAATGAAAAACTGTTTTTT.

The rearrangement joins TRBV14 to TRBJ1-1, with a weak D call TRBD1 (5 bases). V dropped 3 bases and J dropped 1 base, with 12 bases sitting between them. This CDR3 contains 15 residues. CDR1 and CDR2 from the germline V gene are SGHDN and FVKESK. The CDR3 DNA sequence: TGTGCCAGCAGCCACACCTGGGGCGGGAACACTGAAGCTTTCTTT. It is translated as CASSHTWGGNTEAFF.

This clone was seen more than once but under ten times. The V gene is TRBV7-2, the J gene TRBJ1-2; TRBD1 aligns across 9 bases. CDR3 size: 16 residues. V dropped 6 bases and J dropped 8; count of bases not matched to a gene: 16. The germline gives CDR1 SGHTA, CDR2 FQGNSA. The CDR3 region is CASSYSTGGAVRGYTF. In DNA form, the CDR3 reads TGTGCCAGCAGTTATAGCACAGGGGGCGCTGTAAGGGGCTACACCTTC.

A few counts support this clone. The chain couples TRBV27 to TRBJ2-2, with a possible D match to TRBD2 (5 bases). The V and J ends lost 1 base and 4 bases respectively, with 13 bases between them. Looked up from germline, CDR1 is MNHEY and CDR2 is SMNVEV (reference sequence). This CDR3 region has 16 residues. CDR3 coding DNA: TGTGCCAGCAGTTTATGGGTAACGGGAAGCACCGGGGAGCTGTTTTTT. It yields the protein CASSLWVTGSTGELFF.

The V and J genes are TRBV5-1 and TRBJ2-6; TRBD1 might be the D (5 bases). The CDR3 sequence is 21 residues long. Germline CDR1 SGHRS, CDR2 YFSETQ. V gave up 2 bases and J gave up 0 bases, with 24 bases separating them. The CDR3, as DNA: TGCGCCAGCAGCTTTCGACCAGGGTCATCACCTTCCTTCTCTGGGGCCAACGTCCTGACTTTC. This sequence encodes CASSFRPGSSPSFSGANVLTF.

The chain is built from TRBV18 and TRBJ2-2; a weak D match, TRBD1 (6 bases). The germline V gene encodes CDR1 KGHSH and CDR2 LQKENI. V lost 2 bases and J lost 2, with 9 bases in between. The CDR3 is 15 amino acids. Written as DNA, the CDR3 is TGTGCCAGCTCACCAGGGACATCAAACACCGGGGAGCTGTTTTTT. Its protein product is CASSPGTSNTGELFF.

This clone was detected a few times. J is TRBJ1-2 and V is TRBV6-1; D gene unclear. Germline V gene data show CDR1 as MNHNS and CDR2 as SASEGT. This CDR3 spans 13 amino acids. Between the trimmed V and J ends, which lost 2 bases and 2 bases, there was a span of 6 bases. CDR3 DNA: TGTGCCAGCAGTGAACAGATGAACTATGGCTACACCTTC. Amino acids: CASSEQMNYGYTF.

The chain uses TRBV10-3 and TRBJ1-1; 7 bases are shared with TRBD1. After removal of 3 bases from V and 0 bases from J, the junction contained 10 bases not matched to a gene. CDR1 and CDR2 from the germline V gene are ENHRY and SYGVKD. The CDR3 runs to 17 residues. The chain's CDR3 is CAISDPNRGSMNTEAFF. Written as DNA, the CDR3 is TGTGCCATCAGTGACCCTAACAGGGGAAGCATGAACACTGAAGCTTTCTTT.

This chain connects TRBV10-3 to TRBJ2-5; 11 bases are a match to TRBD1. Germline V gene sequence: CDR1 ENHRY, CDR2 SYGVKD. This CDR3 is 16 amino acids long. The junction had 4 bases not matched to a gene; V was cut back by 4 bases and J by 0 bases. The CDR3 sequence: CAISVGTGGYQETQYF. Written as DNA, the CDR3 is TGTGCCATCAGTGTCGGGACAGGGGGGTACCAAGAGACCCAGTACTTC.

CDR3 sequence: CASVSLGGNTEAFF. The CDR3 coding sequence is TGTGCCAGCGTCAGCCTGGGGGGGAACACTGAAGCTTTCTTT. The chain uses TRBV6-5 and TRBJ1-1; D may be TRBD1 (5 bases). V lost 8 bases, J lost 1 base, and 14 bases lay in between. The CDR3 runs 14 residues. CDR1 is MNHEY and CDR2 is SVGAGI in the germline V gene.

The V gene is TRBV30, the J gene TRBJ1-5; perhaps TRBD1 as D (5 bases). V lost 3 bases to trimming and J lost 1 base, with 7 bases between them. Germline CDR1 is GTSNPN and CDR2 is SVGIG (reference sequence). CDR3 length equals 13 residues. This chain's CDR3 is CAWRQGSNQPQHF. The CDR3 nucleotides read TGTGCCTGGAGGCAGGGCAGCAATCAGCCCCAGCATTTT.

The chain employs TRBV7-6 and TRBJ1-1; D gene uncertain. The CDR3 extends over 13 amino acids. The V gene lost 6 bases and the J gene lost 1 base, with 9 bases spanning the gap. Germline V gives CDR1 SGHVS, CDR2 FNYEAQ. The CDR3 loop is CASSSTGNTEAFF. CDR3 in DNA: TGTGCCAGCAGTTCGACTGGGAACACTGAAGCTTTCTTT. The complete variable domain, with remaining parts taken from reference TRBV7-6 and TRBJ1-1, reads GAGVSQSPRYKVTKRGQDVALRCDPISGHVSLYWYRQALGQGPEFLTYFNYEAQQDKSGLPNDRFSAERPEGSISTLTIQRTEQRDSAMYRCASSSTGNTEAFFGQGTRLTVV.

The chain recombines TRBV7-2 with TRBJ1-2; D is perhaps TRBD1 (5 bases). V dropped 4 bases and J dropped 0 bases, with 12 bases sitting between them. This CDR3 region has 15 residues. Germline loops: CDR1 SGHTA, CDR2 FQGNSA. DNA of the CDR3: TGTGCCAGCAGCTCGGGGGGGATAGCTAACTATGGCTACACCTTC. It is translated as CASSSGGIANYGYTF.

The J gene is TRBJ2-7, the V gene TRBV7-8; 11 bases match TRBD1. Germline V gene sequence: CDR1 SGHVS, CDR2 FQNEAQ. The V segment lost 2 bases and the J segment 3 bases; nucleotides outside the gene matches: 9. There are 17 residues in the CDR3. This CDR3 is CASSLRHPGQGDYEQYF. The DNA for the CDR3 is TGTGCCAGCAGCTTACGCCACCCGGGACAGGGGGACTACGAGCAGTACTTC.